This T cell receptor (beta chain) was recorded in a study of PD-1 blockade in classical Hodgkin lymphoma. Study details: The patients were dosed with nivolumab 3 mg/kg, infused intravenously every 2 weeks.

General observations from the study: Factors driving the repertoire differences, possibly disease activity or prior therapy, remain undefined. Patients with an early start, nivolumab under 1 year after ASCT, were excluded. Patients with a complete response exhibited baseline diversity comparable to newly diagnosed patients.

In regard to this clone: The antigen remains unidentified.

This CDR3 region has 18 residues. Germline loops: CDR1 MGHRA, CDR2 YSYEKL. The germline V and J ends were trimmed by 0 bases and 1 base, with 13 bases remaining between them. Generated by immunoSEQ multiplex PCR, the TCRdb table keeps only in-frame clones and is missing some. This table holds 99,000 or so clones, about nine tenths found once. Time point: cycle 4 day 1 (C4D1), after 5 to 7 weeks of nivolumab. All trial patients relapsed after autologous stem cell transplantation. The clonotype originates from a human donor with classical Hodgkin lymphoma. The rearrangement uses TRBV4-1 and TRBJ2-6, with D possibly matching TRBD1 (6 bases). The source was peripheral blood mononuclear cells (PBMCs), collected before the fourth cycle of nivolumab. The CDR3 DNA reads TGCGCCAGCAGCCAAGATATGCCAGGGGTATCTGGGGCCAACGTCCTGACTTTC. Its translation: CASSQDMPGVSGANVLTF.